A single sample gave rise to the 31 T cell receptor beta chains below, sequenced in a study of cytomegalovirus exposure and HLA in healthy donors. Primers included in the PCR were 60 Vbeta and 13 Jbeta primers. Only in-frame clones appear in the TCRdb table, and some are missing; sequencing was by immunoSEQ multiplex PCR. Its listing shows just under 90,000 clones. The sample taken for sequencing was PBMCs. Receptors originate from a girl aged 5-17 years in good health and CMV-seropositive.

The V and J genes are TRBV19 and TRBJ2-3; TRBD2 might be the D (5 bases). The length of the CDR3 is 14 residues. V was cut by 5 bases and J by 3 bases, with 12 bases left in between. Per germline, CDR1 LNHDA and CDR2 SQIVND (reference sequence). Here the CDR3 reads CASSLREGTDTQYF. The CDR3 DNA reads as TGTGCCAGTAGTTTGAGGGAAGGGACAGATACGCAGTATTTT.

The V and J genes are TRBV19 and TRBJ1-2, with TRBD1 matching over 7 bases. J gave up 6 bases and V 3 bases, and 7 bases lay outside the gene matches. There are 14 residues in the CDR3. Germline V gene sequence: CDR1 LNHDA, CDR2 SQIVND (reference sequence). The CDR3 region has the DNA TGTGCCAGTAGTATCTCTGGACAGGTAGATGGCTACACCTTC. Its protein product is CASSISGQVDGYTF.

This chain joins TRBV9 and TRBJ1-2; D call uncertain. CDR1 is SGDLS and CDR2 is YYNGEE in the germline V gene. V was shortened by 4 bases and J by 0 bases, with 16 bases between the two germline ends. The length of the CDR3 is 16 residues. CDR3 loop: CASSPRLMVSNYGYTF. The DNA for the CDR3 is TGTGCCAGCAGCCCGAGACTTATGGTGTCTAACTATGGCTACACCTTC.

The CDR3 DNA reads as TGCGCCAGCACACCTAGCGGGGATAACACCGGGGAGCTGTTTTTT. It is translated as CASTPSGDNTGELFF. The chain joins TRBV4-1 to TRBJ2-2, with TRBD2 matching over 9 bases. V shed 7 bases, J shed 2 bases, and the junction held 5 bases outside the gene matches. CDR3 length: 15 amino acids. Germline-derived CDR1 and CDR2 are MGHRA and YSYEKL.

V is TRBV9 and J is TRBJ1-1; possible D gene TRBD1, 6 bases. Germline lookup yields CDR1 SGDLS and CDR2 YYNGEE. This CDR3 has 16 residues. Trimming took 0 bases from V and 3 from J, leaving 15 bases between them. DNA of the CDR3: TGTGCCAGCAGCGTAGATGGGCGGGGGCCAGACACTGAAGCTTTCTTT. Protein sequence: CASSVDGRGPDTEAFF.

The chain is built from TRBV5-4 and TRBJ1-2; 10 bases map to TRBD1. The J segment lost 5 bases and the V segment lost 3 bases, leaving 4 bases of the junction unmatched. CDR3 length: 14 residues. In germline, CDR1 is SGHNT, CDR2 YYREEE (reference sequence). The CDR3 sequence is CASSSDRGGYGYTF. The CDR3 bases are TGTGCCAGCAGCTCGGACAGGGGGGGTTATGGCTACACCTTC.

The genes are TRBV6-5 and TRBJ2-7; D is perhaps TRBD2 (6 bases). The CDR3 has 15 amino acids. The V and J ends lost 6 bases and 2 bases respectively, with 17 bases between them. From germline, CDR1 is MNHEY and CDR2 SVGAGI. CDR3 coding DNA: TGTGCCAGCAGAGGTCGGGGGAAGGGTGCCTACGAGCAGTACTTC. The encoded protein is CASRGRGKGAYEQYF.

The gene calls are TRBV5-1 and TRBJ2-7; possibly TRBD2 for D (5 bases). From germline, CDR1 is SGHRS and CDR2 YFSETQ. The CDR3 is made up of 15 amino acids. V was trimmed by 4 bases and J by 0 bases, leaving 14 bases between them. DNA for the CDR3: TGCGCCAGCAGCCCCTCGACGGGGAGCTCCTACGAGCAGTACGTC. Amino acids: CASSPSTGSSYEQYV.

The CDR3 bases are TGTGCCAGCAGCGAGGGACAGGGACTGACCTACGAGCAGTACTTC. It specifies CASSEGQGLTYEQYF. The chain couples TRBV7-6 to TRBJ2-7, with 9 bases aligning to TRBD1. The V gene end was trimmed by 5 bases and the J gene end by 2 bases; junction bases not matched to a gene: 7. The CDR3 consists of 15 residues. Germline loops: CDR1 SGHVS, CDR2 FNYEAQ.

This chain links TRBV5-1 with TRBJ1-6; D is possibly TRBD1 (6 bases). V was trimmed by 0 bases and J by 1 base, leaving 11 bases between them. CDR3 length equals 17 residues. Germline lookup yields CDR1 SGHRS and CDR2 YFSETQ. The CDR3 here is CASSLAQGPSYNSPLHF. The DNA for the CDR3 is TGCGCCAGCAGCTTGGCACAGGGCCCATCCTATAATTCACCCCTCCACTTT.

The chain has TRBV7-9 and TRBJ2-4; 12 bases are shared with TRBD2. The germline gives CDR1 SEHNR, CDR2 FQNEAQ (reference sequence). Unmatched junction bases numbered 7, after V lost 5 bases and J lost 2 bases. CDR3 length: 17 amino acids. Here the CDR3 reads CASSVPTSGGTKNIQYF. CDR3 DNA sequence: TGTGCCAGCAGCGTTCCAACTAGCGGGGGGACCAAAAACATTCAGTACTTC.

J is TRBJ2-5 and V is TRBV7-9; D perhaps matches TRBD2 (6 bases). The CDR3 sequence is 15 residues long. Germline-derived CDR1 and CDR2 are SEHNR and FQNEAQ (reference sequence). V was cut by 1 base and J by 3 bases, with 12 bases left in between. The DNA of the CDR3 is TGTGCCAGCAGCTTAGTAAGGTCGGGGGAAGAGACCCAGTACTTC. The encoded protein is CASSLVRSGEETQYF. Together with reference TRBV7-9 and TRBJ2-5, the CDR3 gives the full variable domain: DTGVSQNPRHKITKRGQNVTFRCDPISEHNRLYWYRQTLGQGPEFLTYFQNEAQLEKSRLLSDRFSAERPKGSFSTLEIQRTEQGDSAMYLCASSLVRSGEETQYFGPGTRLLVL.

The chain couples TRBV29-1 to TRBJ1-2, with D perhaps TRBD1 (5 bases). The CDR3 is made up of 15 amino acids. V was cut by 3 bases and J by 4 bases, with 18 bases left in between. Looked up from germline, CDR1 is SQVTM and CDR2 is ANQGSEA. The DNA of the CDR3 is TGCAGCGTTGATGGGCGTCAGGGTGGGGTCTATGGCTACACCTTC. This gives the protein CSVDGRQGGVYGYTF. Based on the CDR3 plus reference TRBV29-1 and TRBJ1-2, the full variable domain is SAVISQKPSRDICQRGTSLTIQCQVDSQVTMMFWYRQQPGQSLTLIATANQGSEATYESGFVIDKFPISRPNLTFSTLTVSNMSPEDSSIYLCSVDGRQGGVYGYTFGSGTRLTVV.

This sequence joins TRBV4-1 and TRBJ1-4; D perhaps matches TRBD1 (5 bases). CDR3 length equals 17 residues. Germline CDR1 is MGHRA and CDR2 is YSYEKL. Trimming took off 6 bases at V and 3 bases at J, with 20 bases between the two ends. CDR3 bases: TGCGCCAGCAGGCATCCTACTTCGGGACTCTCTAATGAAAAACTGTTTTTT. It codes for CASRHPTSGLSNEKLFF.

This chain joins TRBV6-5 and TRBJ2-7; 11 bases align to TRBD2. J lost 10 bases, V lost 6 bases, and 8 bases had no gene match. The CDR3 has 13 amino acids. Per germline, CDR1 MNHEY and CDR2 SVGAGI. CDR3 protein: CASSPPSGGPQYF. In DNA form, the CDR3 reads TGTGCCAGCAGCCCCCCTAGCGGGGGGCCTCAGTACTTC.

The rearrangement joins TRBV4-2 to TRBJ2-1, with a weak D call TRBD2 (5 bases). Germline V gene sequence: CDR1 LGHNA, CDR2 YNFKEQ. The ends were cut back, 0 bases at V and 0 bases at J, with 12 bases in the middle. The CDR3 length is 17 residues. The CDR3 sequence is CASSQDYSSPSYNEQFF. The CDR3 DNA is TGTGCCAGCAGCCAAGATTATTCTAGCCCCTCCTACAATGAGCAGTTCTTC.

The rearrangement uses TRBV28 and TRBJ1-5; TRBD1 matches 9 bases. The CDR3 is made up of 16 amino acids. CDR1 and CDR2 (germline): MDHEN, SYDVKM. Unmatched junction bases numbered 9, after V lost 3 bases and J lost 6 bases. The CDR3 region is CASSFEGTGKGQPQHF. The CDR3 nucleotides read TGTGCCAGCAGTTTTGAGGGGACAGGGAAGGGTCAGCCCCAGCATTTT. Complete variable domain (other parts from reference TRBV28 and TRBJ1-5): DVKVTQSSRYLVKRTGEKVFLECVQDMDHENMFWYRQDPGLGLRLIYFSYDVKMKEKGDIPEGYSVSREKKERFSLILESASTNQTSMYLCASSFEGTGKGQPQHFGDGTRLSIL.

The gene calls are TRBV19 and TRBJ1-6, with D hard to call. This CDR3 has 13 amino acids. Trimming removed 0 bases at V and 9 bases at J, with 6 bases between. Germline CDR1 LNHDA, CDR2 SQIVND (reference sequence). CDR3 DNA sequence: TGTGCCAGTAGTATAGATCAATTTTCACCCCTCCACTTT. Its translation is CASSIDQFSPLHF.

V is TRBV10-3 and J is TRBJ1-2, with 7 bases identical to TRBD1. Unmatched junction bases numbered 13, after V lost 7 bases and J lost 8 bases. Germline V gives CDR1 ENHRY, CDR2 SYGVKD. The CDR3 is made up of 14 amino acids. In DNA form, the CDR3 reads TGTGCCATCACCGAGGTGAGGGAGGACAGGGGCTACACCTTC. Encoded protein: CAITEVREDRGYTF.

The rearrangement uses TRBV15 and TRBJ1-6; D ambiguous. Germline V gives CDR1 LNHNV, CDR2 YYDKDF (reference sequence). This CDR3 is built from 17 residues. Trimming removed 1 base at V and 0 bases at J, with 10 bases between. The chain's CDR3 is CATSRVPGSSYNSPLHF. In nucleotides, the CDR3 is TGTGCCACCAGCAGAGTACCGGGTAGCTCCTATAATTCACCCCTCCACTTT.

Details on this clone: A junction end diverges from the germline sequence, so it may reflect a read error. This specimen includes other DNA sequences encoding the same CDR3. V is TRBV30 and J is TRBJ1-6; TRBD1 aligns across 7 bases. This CDR3 spans 14 amino acids. Germline CDR1 GTSNPN, CDR2 SVGIG (reference sequence). CDR3 sequence (DNA): TGTGCCTGGAGTGTACGAGGGGGCAATTCACCCCTACACTTT. The encoded protein is CAWSVRGGNSPLHF.

The chain employs TRBV9 and TRBJ1-2, with 8 positions matching TRBD1. J was trimmed by 6 bases and V by 1 base; bases with no gene match: 8. CDR1 is SGDLS, CDR2 YYNGEE, per germline. The CDR3 length is 15 residues. DNA of the CDR3: TGTGCCAGCAGCGTATCTCCATTGACAGGGGATGGCTACACCTTC. Protein product: CASSVSPLTGDGYTF. The full variable domain, in which reference TRBV9 and TRBJ1-2 provide the parts outside the CDR3, is DSGVTQTPKHLITATGQRVTLRCSPRSGDLSVYWYQQSLDQGLQFLIQYYNGEERAKGNILERFSAQQFPDLHSELNLSSLELGDSALYFCASSVSPLTGDGYTFGSGTRLTVV.

CDR3 DNA: TGCGCCAGCAGCTTCACAGGGAGCGAGTCACCCCTCCACTTT. Protein: CASSFTGSESPLHF. V and J are TRBV5-1 and TRBJ1-6; maybe TRBD1 (6 bases). CDR3 length equals 14 residues. The germline gives CDR1 SGHRS, CDR2 YFSETQ. V lost 2 bases and J lost 10, with 13 bases in between.

The genes are TRBV19 and TRBJ1-5; D is uncertain. V lost 0 bases to trimming and J lost 4 bases, with 7 bases between them. The CDR3 sequence is 14 residues long. Germline lookup yields CDR1 LNHDA and CDR2 SQIVND (reference sequence). Here the CDR3 DNA reads TGTGCCAGTAGTATAGATCGGGGAAATCAGCCCCAGCATTTT. This sequence encodes CASSIDRGNQPQHF.

The rearrangement joins TRBV4-3 to TRBJ2-3; maybe TRBD2 (6 bases). CDR3 length: 15 amino acids. Trimming shortened V by 0 bases and J by 3 bases, and 10 bases separated the two germline ends. Germline V gene data show CDR1 as LGHNA and CDR2 as YSLEER. CDR3 in DNA: TGCGCCAGCAGCCAAGACAGGGAGGAGACAGATACGCAGTATTTT. Encoded protein: CASSQDREETDTQYF.

The V gene is TRBV4-3, the J gene TRBJ2-4; TRBD1 is a possible D gene (6 bases). V lost 3 bases and J lost 0, with 12 bases in between. This CDR3 has 16 residues. In germline, CDR1 is LGHNA, CDR2 YSLEER. CDR3 sequence (DNA): TGCGCCAGCAGCCAGGACAGTTCCCTAGCCAAAAACATTCAGTACTTC. Translation: CASSQDSSLAKNIQYF.

The DNA of the CDR3 is TGTGCCATTTCCCACGGTAGCTCCTACGAGCAGTACTTC. Protein sequence: CAISHGSSYEQYF. J is TRBJ2-7 and V is TRBV6-1; no definite D call. Trimming removed 10 bases at V and 0 bases at J, with 13 bases between. This CDR3 has 13 residues. The germline CDR1 and CDR2 sequences are MNHNS and SASEGT.

The chain employs TRBV4-2 and TRBJ1-6, with 7 bases lining up with TRBD1. CDR1 and CDR2 from the germline V gene are LGHNA and YNFKEQ. The V gene end was trimmed by 3 bases and the J gene end by 7 bases; junction bases not matched to a gene: 6. The CDR3 contains 15 residues. The CDR3 sequence is CASSHPTGQNSPLHF. As DNA, the CDR3 is TGTGCCAGCAGCCACCCGACAGGGCAGAATTCACCCCTCCACTTT.

V is TRBV7-9 and J is TRBJ1-5; 7 bases align to TRBD1. The V gene's germline CDR1 is SEHNR and CDR2 FQNEAQ (reference sequence). V shed 3 bases, J shed 3 bases, and the junction held 2 bases outside the gene matches. CDR3 length equals 14 residues. CDR3 DNA: TGTGCCAGCAGCTTCGGACAGGTCAATCAGCCCCAGCATTTT. Protein sequence: CASSFGQVNQPQHF.

The genes are TRBV10-3 and TRBJ2-7; 7 nucleotides agree with TRBD1. V was pared by 8 bases and J by 7 bases, with 5 bases of the junction left unmatched. This CDR3 has 11 amino acids. Germline V gene sequence: CDR1 ENHRY, CDR2 SYGVKD. CDR3 in amino acids: CAIRQGEEQYV. CDR3 DNA sequence: TGTGCCATCCGCCAGGGGGAAGAGCAGTACGTC.

This rearrangement joins TRBV2 to TRBJ2-6; D not resolved. The CDR3 is 14 amino acids. The germline V and J ends were trimmed by 8 bases and 4 bases, with 12 bases remaining between them. Germline V gene data show CDR1 as SNHLY and CDR2 as FYNNEI. CDR3 residues: CASPSVPGANVLTF. The CDR3 region has the DNA TGTGCCAGCCCCTCGGTCCCCGGGGCCAACGTCCTGACTTTC.